This TCR beta chain was profiled in a study of cytomegalovirus exposure and HLA in healthy donors. Germline CDR1 and CDR2: SGHTA and FQGTGA. The V gene end was trimmed by 4 bases and the J gene end by 4 bases; junction bases not matched to a gene: 3. The CDR3 has 15 amino acids. The study ran its PCR with 60 Vbeta and 13 Jbeta primers. Profiled with immunoSEQ multiplex PCR; TCRdb holds only in-frame clones, not every one. The repertoire includes about 96,000 clones, about four fifths of them detected once, and under 3% sits in the top ten. This TCR derives from a female donor in good health and CMV-seropositive. V gene TRBV7-3 combines with J gene TRBJ2-6; the match to TRBD1 covers 8 bases. Sequenced sample: PBMCs. The CDR3 spells CASSSTGVGANVLTF. Written as DNA, the CDR3 is TGTGCCAGCAGCTCGACAGGGGTCGGGGCCAACGTCCTGACTTTC.